These T cell receptor beta chains were read from a single sample in a study of blood T cell repertoires in COVID-19. The assay was immunoSEQ multiplex PCR, and TCRdb's table has in-frame clones only and misses some. This sample has some 99,000 clones, with 75% to 90% found just once. Sequencing was done on a sample of peripheral blood. Receptors were obtained from a woman between 50 and 59 years old with acute or convalescent COVID-19. CDR3s include the opening cysteine and the closing phenylalanine or tryptophan. The D gene is left open where the match is weak. A row's size may be missing; if present it is once, few, many or a size class.

clone_size: once; j_call: TRBJ1-2; d_call: TRBD1; v_call: TRBV2; cdr3_nt: TGTGCCAGCAGCAAGACAGGGGTTTACGATGGCTACACCTTC; cdr3_aa: CASSKTGVYDGYTF
clone_size: NA; j_call: TRBJ1-1; d_call: NA; v_call: TRBV12-5; cdr3_nt: TGTGCTAGTGGTTTGTCGGGGACTGAAGCTTTCTTT; cdr3_aa: CASGLSGTEAFF
clone_size: once; j_call: TRBJ1-6; d_call: NA; v_call: TRBV19; cdr3_nt: TGTGCCAGTAACCAGTATAATTCACCCCTCCACTTT; cdr3_aa: CASNQYNSPLHF
clone_size: NA; j_call: TRBJ1-3; d_call: NA; v_call: TRBV7-2; cdr3_nt: TGTGCCAGCAGCTACCAAACAGGGACTGGAAACACCATATATTTT; cdr3_aa: CASSYQTGTGNTIYF
clone_size: NA; j_call: TRBJ1-1; d_call: TRBD1; v_call: TRBV7-3; cdr3_nt: TGTGCCAGCAGCTCCGGGACAGGCTACACTGAAGCTTTCTTT; cdr3_aa: CASSSGTGYTEAFF
clone_size: NA; j_call: TRBJ2-7; d_call: TRBD1; v_call: TRBV7-2; cdr3_nt: TGTGCCAGCAGCTTTGACACAGGGGGAACTACCTACGAGCAGTACTTC; cdr3_aa: CASSFDTGGTTYEQYF
clone_size: NA; j_call: TRBJ2-3; d_call: NA; v_call: TRBV5-1; cdr3_nt: TGCGCCAGCAGGACAGGCTCCTCTAGCACAGATACGCAGTATTTT; cdr3_aa: CASRTGSSSTDTQYF
clone_size: NA; j_call: TRBJ2-7; d_call: TRBD1; v_call: TRBV18; cdr3_nt: TGTGCCAGCTCACCTGGACAGGTAACCTACGAGCAGTACTTC; cdr3_aa: CASSPGQVTYEQYF
clone_size: NA; j_call: TRBJ2-7; d_call: NA; v_call: TRBV15; cdr3_nt: TGTGCCACCAGCAGAGATGGAGCGCTCGAGCAGTACTTC; cdr3_aa: CATSRDGALEQYF
clone_size: NA; j_call: TRBJ2-7; d_call: NA; v_call: TRBV7-2; cdr3_nt: TGTGCCAGCAGCTTTAGAGGGGGCGAGCAGTACTTC; cdr3_aa: CASSFRGGEQYF
clone_size: NA; j_call: TRBJ2-1; d_call: NA; v_call: TRBV7-2; cdr3_nt: TGTGCCAGCAGCTCTCCTAACTACAATGAGCAGTTCTTC; cdr3_aa: CASSSPNYNEQFF
clone_size: NA; j_call: TRBJ1-6; d_call: NA; v_call: TRBV5-1; cdr3_nt: TGCGCCAGCAGTTGGGACACGACCGATAATTCACCCCTCCACTTT; cdr3_aa: CASSWDTTDNSPLHF
clone_size: NA; j_call: TRBJ1-2; d_call: NA; v_call: TRBV19; cdr3_nt: TGTGCCAGTAGTATAAAAGGGGATCCCTATGGCTACACCTTC; cdr3_aa: CASSIKGDPYGYTF
clone_size: NA; j_call: TRBJ2-6; d_call: TRBD1; v_call: TRBV5-8; cdr3_nt: TGTGCCAGCAGCTCGGGACAGAGACATTTAAGGGCCAACGTCCTGACTTTC; cdr3_aa: CASSSGQRHLRANVLTF
clone_size: NA; j_call: TRBJ2-7; d_call: TRBD1; v_call: TRBV10-3; cdr3_nt: TGTGCCATCAGTGAGTCCGGGACAGGGAGGGACGAGCAGTACTTC; cdr3_aa: CAISESGTGRDEQYF
clone_size: NA; j_call: TRBJ1-4; d_call: NA; v_call: TRBV5-1; cdr3_nt: TGCGCCAGCAGCTTGGTGGAACCGGGATCAACTAATGAAAAACTGTTTTTT; cdr3_aa: CASSLVEPGSTNEKLFF
clone_size: NA; j_call: TRBJ2-7; d_call: NA; v_call: TRBV13; cdr3_nt: TGTGCCAGCAGCTTTCTAGGCCTCTACGAGCAGTACTTC; cdr3_aa: CASSFLGLYEQYF
clone_size: NA; j_call: TRBJ2-7; d_call: NA; v_call: TRBV18; cdr3_nt: TGTGCCAGCTCACCTCCGGCGGGGACCTACGAGCAGTACTTC; cdr3_aa: CASSPPAGTYEQYF
clone_size: NA; j_call: TRBJ1-4; d_call: NA; v_call: TRBV11-2; cdr3_nt: TGTGCCAGCAGCTCAACAGGACACTTTAATGAAAAACTGTTTTTT; cdr3_aa: CASSSTGHFNEKLFF
clone_size: NA; j_call: TRBJ2-1; d_call: NA; v_call: TRBV3-1/TRBV3-2; cdr3_nt: TGTGCCAGCAGCCATTCCAGCGGGCACAATGAGCAGTTCTTC; cdr3_aa: CASSHSSGHNEQFF
clone_size: NA; j_call: TRBJ2-7; d_call: NA; v_call: TRBV19; cdr3_nt: TGTGCCAGTAGCCACGAAGTGGGGCAAGAGCTGGACGAGCAGTACTTC; cdr3_aa: CASSHEVGQELDEQYF
clone_size: NA; j_call: TRBJ2-5; d_call: TRBD1; v_call: TRBV5-1; cdr3_nt: TGCGCCAGCAGCTTGGGGACAGGGGAAAGGGGAGAGACCCAGTACTTC; cdr3_aa: CASSLGTGERGETQYF
clone_size: few; j_call: TRBJ1-1; d_call: NA; v_call: TRBV3-1/TRBV3-2; cdr3_nt: TGTGCCAGCAGCCAAGAGCTCGGGGGAGGGTTAGGCACTGAAGCTTTCTTT; cdr3_aa: CASSQELGGGLGTEAFF
clone_size: NA; j_call: TRBJ2-7; d_call: NA; v_call: TRBV5-8; cdr3_nt: TGTGCCAGCAGCTTGGACCCCAGGCGCGAGCAGTACTTC; cdr3_aa: CASSLDPRREQYF
clone_size: NA; j_call: TRBJ1-2; d_call: NA; v_call: TRBV19; cdr3_nt: TGTGCCAGTAGTATACCACAGGGCGGTTACTATGGCTACACCTTC; cdr3_aa: CASSIPQGGYYGYTF
clone_size: NA; j_call: TRBJ2-2; d_call: NA; v_call: TRBV24-1; cdr3_nt: TGTGCCACCAGTGATTGGCGGGACGGCGGGGAGCTGTTTTTT; cdr3_aa: CATSDWRDGGELFF
clone_size: NA; j_call: TRBJ1-2; d_call: NA; v_call: TRBV15; cdr3_nt: TGTGCCACCAGCAAGGGGGATAGGGGTGGCTACACCTTC; cdr3_aa: CATSKGDRGGYTF
clone_size: few; j_call: TRBJ1-1; d_call: NA; v_call: TRBV18; cdr3_nt: TGTGCCAGCTCACACAGCAGACAACGAACCACTGAAGCTTTCTTT; cdr3_aa: CASSHSRQRTTEAFF
clone_size: few; j_call: TRBJ2-7; d_call: NA; v_call: TRBV10-3; cdr3_nt: TGTGCCATCAGTTATACAGGGATATACGAGCAGTACTTC; cdr3_aa: CAISYTGIYEQYF
clone_size: NA; j_call: TRBJ2-3; d_call: TRBD2; v_call: TRBV15; cdr3_nt: TGTGCCACCAGCAGACGGACTAGCGGGGGGGCGACAGATACGCAGTATTTT; cdr3_aa: CATSRRTSGGATDTQYF
clone_size: NA; j_call: TRBJ1-1; d_call: TRBD1; v_call: TRBV19; cdr3_nt: TGTGCCAGTAGTCCCGGGGCAGGGGGCACTGAAGCTTTCTTT; cdr3_aa: CASSPGAGGTEAFF